These 26 T cell receptor beta chains originate from one sample sequenced in a study of shared clonotypes between healthy human individuals. TCRdb keeps only in-frame clones here, not all; method: immunoSEQ multiplex PCR. Of around 510,000 clones in the sample, around 95% were seen once. Sequenced input: naive CD4+ T cells sorted from blood. Noted subset: CD45RA+ positively selected. Receptors originate from a woman younger than 45 in good health.

V and J are TRBV27 and TRBJ2-3; D gene uncertain. Germline V gene lookup returns CDR1 MNHEY and CDR2 SMNVEV (reference sequence). V was trimmed by 6 bases and J by 0 bases, leaving 13 bases between them. The CDR3 is 15 amino acids. CDR3: CASSPVLTSTDTQYF. The CDR3, as DNA: TGTGCCAGCAGCCCCGTTCTAACTAGCACAGATACGCAGTATTTT.

This chain uses TRBV4-1 with TRBJ2-1; 12 nucleotides line up with TRBD2. The CDR3 has 15 residues. Germline lookup yields CDR1 MGHRA and CDR2 YSYEKL. Trimming took 0 bases from V and 15 from J; bases not matched to a gene: 9. CDR3 loop: CASSQEWLAGGFRFF. CDR3 DNA: TGCGCCAGCAGCCAAGAATGGCTAGCGGGAGGGTTTCGGTTCTTC.

The sample holds one count of this clone. V gene TRBV28 combines with J gene TRBJ2-7, with D possibly TRBD1 on 5 matching bases. The CDR3 contains 17 residues. The V end lost 5 bases, the J end lost 1 base, and 21 bases lay between the germline ends. CDR1 and CDR2 (germline): MDHEN, SYDVKM. The CDR3: CASSTNNRFLDSYEQYF. The CDR3 nucleotides read TGTGCCAGCAGTACCAATAACAGGTTTTTAGATTCCTACGAGCAGTACTTC.

This clone showed up just once. The chain links TRBV5-1 to TRBJ2-2, with D unresolved. CDR1 and CDR2 from the germline V gene are SGHRS and YFSETQ. This CDR3 is 13 amino acids long. V gave up 1 base and J gave up 7 bases, with 8 bases separating them. The CDR3 loop reads CASSLFRSGELFF. CDR3 DNA sequence: TGCGCCAGCAGCTTGTTTCGTAGCGGGGAGCTGTTTTTT.

This rearrangement joins TRBV7-9 to TRBJ2-1; no reliable D call. The germline V gene has CDR1 SEHNR and CDR2 FQNEAQ (reference sequence). V lost 5 bases and J lost 4, with 9 bases in between. This CDR3 is 13 amino acids long. The CDR3 DNA reads as TGTGCCAGCAGCCAAGATCGATACAATGAGCAGTTCTTC. Translation: CASSQDRYNEQFF.

The V call is TRBV7-2, the J call TRBJ1-5; 7 nucleotides agree with TRBD1. Germline V gene sequence: CDR1 SGHTA, CDR2 FQGNSA. This CDR3 is built from 14 residues. Trimming took 5 bases from V and 7 from J; bases not matched to a gene: 8. CDR3 nucleotide sequence: TGTGCCAGCAGCCCAAGACAGGGCCGCCAGCCCCAGCATTTT. Translation: CASSPRQGRQPQHF.

CDR3 coding DNA: TGTGCCAGCAGTTTCCCCGGACTGGGTTACGAGCAGTACTTC. Protein sequence: CASSFPGLGYEQYF. The chain is built from TRBV28 and TRBJ2-7; tentative D call: TRBD2 (5 bases). The CDR3 covers 14 residues. Germline loops: CDR1 MDHEN, CDR2 SYDVKM. V lost 3 bases to trimming and J lost 4 bases, with 13 bases between them.

The chain combines TRBV6-5 with TRBJ2-7; D ambiguous. Per germline, CDR1 MNHEY and CDR2 SVGAGI. CDR3 length: 14 residues. Trimming removed 0 bases from V and 1 base from J, with 7 bases in between. DNA for the CDR3: TGTGCCAGCAGTTACTCCGGGCCTTCCTACGAGCAGTACTTC. This translates into CASSYSGPSYEQYF.

The rearrangement joins TRBV19 to TRBJ2-3, with 10 bases identical to TRBD2. J lost 8 bases, V lost 6 bases, and 11 bases had no gene match. The germline CDR1 and CDR2 sequences are LNHDA and SQIVND (reference sequence). The CDR3 has 15 residues. The CDR3 region has the DNA TGTGCCAGTAGCTCCCTAGCGGGAGAAGGCGGTACGCAGTATTTT. Its translation: CASSSLAGEGGTQYF.

The chain recombines TRBV9 with TRBJ1-5, with D unresolved. CDR3 size: 15 residues. Between the trimmed V and J ends, which lost 0 bases and 2 bases, there was a span of 9 bases. Germline-derived CDR1 and CDR2 are SGDLS and YYNGEE. The CDR3, as DNA: TGTGCCAGCAGCGTAGATAGTTGGGGCAATCAGCCCCAGCATTTT. The encoded protein is CASSVDSWGNQPQHF.

V is TRBV2 and J is TRBJ2-2; 9 nucleotides align to TRBD2. CDR3 length: 15 amino acids. Germline V gene data show CDR1 as SNHLY and CDR2 as FYNNEI. Trimming at V came to 6 bases and at J to 3 bases, leaving 5 bases not matched to a gene. For the CDR3, the DNA is TGTGCCAGCAGACCGGGACTAGCTTACACCGGGGAGCTGTTTTTT. Its protein is CASRPGLAYTGELFF.

This chain uses TRBV13 with TRBJ2-7; D gene uncertain. CDR3 length: 11 residues. Germline lookup yields CDR1 PRHDT and CDR2 FYEKMQ (reference sequence). The V end was cut by 3 bases, the J end by 1 base, with 1 base between. CDR3 protein: CASSFSYEQYF. CDR3 coding DNA: TGTGCCAGCAGCTTTTCCTACGAGCAGTACTTC.

Concerning this clone itself: Other DNA sequences in this specimen translate into the identical CDR3. The V and J genes are TRBV19 and TRBJ2-7, with 7 bases fitting TRBD2. With V trimmed by 3 bases and J by 0 bases, 2 bases remained unmatched. The CDR3 is 14 amino acids. Germline assignment: CDR1 LNHDA and CDR2 SQIVND (reference sequence). The CDR3 is CASSIGGSSYEQYF. The CDR3 bases are TGTGCCAGTAGTATCGGGGGGAGCTCCTACGAGCAGTACTTC.

The chain combines TRBV4-2 with TRBJ1-4, with D uncertain. In germline, CDR1 is LGHNA, CDR2 YNFKEQ. V was trimmed by 1 base and J by 0 bases, leaving 12 bases between them. This CDR3 comprises 17 residues. CDR3 region: CASSQVGRRTTNEKLFF. Here the CDR3 DNA reads TGTGCCAGCAGCCAAGTAGGGAGGCGCACAACTAATGAAAAACTGTTTTTT.

The V and J genes are TRBV5-8 and TRBJ1-5; TRBD1 aligns across 8 bases. The CDR3 totals 14 residues. J was trimmed by 3 bases and V by 3 bases; bases with no gene match: 2. Germline V CDR1 and CDR2: SGHTS, YDEGEE. The CDR3 protein is CASSSDRANQPQHF. CDR3 DNA: TGTGCCAGCAGCTCGGACAGGGCCAATCAGCCCCAGCATTTT.

This chain connects TRBV6-5 to TRBJ2-1, with D possibly being TRBD1 (6 bases). The CDR3 loop spans 15 amino acids. The germline V gene has CDR1 MNHEY and CDR2 SVGAGI. Trimming removed 7 bases at V and 7 bases at J, with 20 bases between. The CDR3 nucleotides are TGTGCCAGCAACGTAGGTTCGGCAGACAGGAATGAGCAGTTCTTC. Its protein is CASNVGSADRNEQFF.

In its sample, this clone was seen once. The chain joins TRBV11-2 to TRBJ1-5, with 7 nucleotides matching TRBD1. This CDR3 comprises 14 residues. The germline gives CDR1 SGHAT, CDR2 FQNNGV. V shed 5 bases, J shed 6 bases, and the junction held 7 bases outside the gene matches. In nucleotides, the CDR3 is TGTGCCAGCAGCCCAGGGGGGGGCCCTCAGCCCCAGCATTTT. Translating it yields CASSPGGGPQPQHF.

V gene TRBV10-3 combines with J gene TRBJ1-2; D might be TRBD1 (6 bases). There are 17 residues in the CDR3. Germline-derived CDR1 and CDR2 are ENHRY and SYGVKD. The V end was cut by 2 bases, the J end by 0 bases, with 16 bases between. Here the CDR3 DNA reads TGTGCCATCAGTGAGAGGGGGGGTAAATCTTCTAACTATGGCTACACCTTC. This gives the protein CAISERGGKSSNYGYTF.

The gene calls are TRBV6-1 and TRBJ1-2; 9 bases map to TRBD1. Per the germline V gene, CDR1 is MNHNS and CDR2 is SASEGT. The CDR3 consists of 17 residues. The junction had 9 bases not matched to a gene; V was cut back by 0 bases and J by 4 bases. CDR3 loop: CASSEAGTGPLLYGYTF. The DNA for the CDR3 is TGTGCCAGCAGTGAAGCCGGGACAGGGCCGTTACTCTATGGCTACACCTTC.

This clone has a single count. In the same sample, other DNA sequences code for this CDR3. The rearrangement uses TRBV15 and TRBJ2-7; 8 bases line up with TRBD1. CDR1 and CDR2 (germline): LNHNV, YYDKDF (reference sequence). This CDR3 spans 15 amino acids. Losses at the gene ends were 5 bases for V and 4 bases for J; bases not matched to a gene: 10. The CDR3: CATSQSGTGLYEQYF. Written as DNA, the CDR3 is TGTGCCACCAGCCAATCCGGGACAGGACTTTACGAGCAGTACTTC.

The rearrangement uses TRBV15 and TRBJ2-1; the D is unclear. The germline V and J ends were trimmed by 1 base and 0 bases, with 7 bases remaining between them. The CDR3 runs 15 residues. Germline V gives CDR1 LNHNV, CDR2 YYDKDF (reference sequence). The CDR3 here is CATSRASSSYNEQFF. The CDR3 coding sequence is TGTGCCACCAGCAGAGCTTCCAGCTCCTACAATGAGCAGTTCTTC.

This chain connects TRBV28 to TRBJ2-5; 9 bases fit TRBD1. V trimming: 5 bases; J trimming: 6 bases; junction bases outside the gene matches: 10. Germline V gene sequence: CDR1 MDHEN, CDR2 SYDVKM. CDR3 size: 15 residues. The CDR3 sequence is CASSPPGQGSKTQYF. Written as DNA, the CDR3 is TGTGCCAGCAGTCCCCCGGGACAGGGTTCGAAGACCCAGTACTTC.

The chain carries TRBV7-9 and TRBJ1-2; D is unresolved. This CDR3 region has 13 residues. V lost 5 bases, J lost 2 bases, and 9 bases lay in between. Germline assignment: CDR1 SEHNR and CDR2 FQNEAQ (reference sequence). The CDR3 coding sequence is TGTGCCAGCAGCCGGCGGACCAACTATGGCTACACCTTC. Amino acid sequence: CASSRRTNYGYTF.

This clone has just one count. This chain connects TRBV7-6 to TRBJ2-5; D remains ambiguous. Deletions cut 5 bases from V and 2 bases from J, with 12 bases between. The CDR3 extends over 14 amino acids. Germline values: CDR1 SGHVS, CDR2 FNYEAQ. DNA for the CDR3: TGTGCCAGCAGCCTCTCGGCTGCTCAAGAGACCCAGTACTTC. Its protein product is CASSLSAAQETQYF.

In DNA, the CDR3 is TGTGCCAGCAGCCTTTATTCTGGGGCCAACGTCCTGACTTTC. It encodes CASSLYSGANVLTF. The genes are TRBV14 and TRBJ2-6; D unresolved. V lost 4 bases to trimming and J lost 1 base, with 5 bases between them. CDR1 and CDR2 from the germline V gene are SGHDN and FVKESK. The CDR3 is 14 residues long.

Comment on this clone: The sample contains more than one DNA sequence encoding this CDR3. This chain joins TRBV5-1 and TRBJ2-5, with D hard to call. The CDR3 sequence is 12 residues long. Germline-derived CDR1 and CDR2 are SGHRS and YFSETQ. The V and J ends lost 0 bases and 3 bases respectively, with 3 bases between them. In DNA, the CDR3 is TGCGCCAGCAGCTTGGCGGAAGAGACCCAGTACTTC. It translates to CASSLAEETQYF. Full variable domain (rest looked up from reference TRBV5-1 and TRBJ2-5): KAGVTQTPRYLIKTRGQQVTLSCSPISGHRSVSWYQQTPGQGLQFLFEYFSETQRNKGNFPGRFSGRQFSNSRSEMNVSTLELGDSALYLCASSLAEETQYFGPGTRLLVL.